A single T cell receptor beta chain is shown here with its context. The target antigen is unknown. The germline CDR1 and CDR2 sequences are SGHDT and YYEEEE. CDR3 length: 14 amino acids. V trimming: 4 bases; J trimming: 3 bases; junction bases outside the gene matches: 4. The data originate from a study of post-analysis software for immune sequencing data. Study results and limitations: The study found TRBV5-6, TRBV5-1 and TRBV20-1 among several TRBV segments more frequent in patients than controls.

Researchers reported that TCR beta cDNA libraries carried unique molecular identifiers. One entry per CDR3 protein, called by TCRdb with MiXCR from the PCR reads. The sample shows approximately 660,000 distinct CDR3 sequences, over 45% of them seen only once. The sample was blood. The sequence derives from a girl aged 2 to 9 with multiple sclerosis. This chain connects TRBV5-6 to TRBJ1-1; 9 bases are a match to TRBD1. CDR3 nucleotide sequence: TGTGCCAGCAGCAGGACAGGGGTGCACACTGAAGCTTTCTTT. Residues: CASSRTGVHTEAFF.